The T cell receptor (beta chain) under discussion was sequenced for a study of blood T cell repertoires in COVID-19. Looking at the study overall: Samples representing acute and convalescent COVID-19 were sourced from the United States, Italy and Spain. Sources were T cells, B-cell-depleted T cells, or PBMCs; the material itself was cDNA or gDNA.

Repertoires were generated with immunoSEQ multiplex PCR, while TCRdb's copy carries only in-frame clones and drops some. The table lists around 78,000 clones, 90% of them singletons. With V trimmed by 4 bases and J by 6 bases, 20 bases remained unmatched. Germline CDR1 reads KGHSH; CDR2 reads LQKENI. This CDR3 is 19 amino acids long. The sample was peripheral blood. The sequence was obtained from a woman aged 45-60 years in a cohort sampled during active COVID-19. The chain joins TRBV18 to TRBJ2-3; 9 nucleotides line up with TRBD1. CDR3 protein: CASSQRTGADGRPPDTQYF. The CDR3 nucleotides are TGTGCCAGCTCACAACGGACAGGGGCGGACGGGAGGCCTCCCGATACGCAGTATTTT.